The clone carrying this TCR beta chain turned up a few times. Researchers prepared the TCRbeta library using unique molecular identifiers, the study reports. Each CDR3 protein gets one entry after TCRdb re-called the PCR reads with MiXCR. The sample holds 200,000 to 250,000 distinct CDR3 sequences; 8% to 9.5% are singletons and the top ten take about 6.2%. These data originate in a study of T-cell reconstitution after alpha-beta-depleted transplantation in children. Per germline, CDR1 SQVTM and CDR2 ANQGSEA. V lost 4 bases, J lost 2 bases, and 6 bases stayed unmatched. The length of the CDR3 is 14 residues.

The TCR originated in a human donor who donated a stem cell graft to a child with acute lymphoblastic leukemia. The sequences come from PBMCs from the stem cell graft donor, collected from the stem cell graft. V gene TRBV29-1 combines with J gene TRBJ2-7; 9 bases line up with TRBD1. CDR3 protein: CSVGGGQGAYEQYF. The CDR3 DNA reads TGCAGCGTTGGTGGGGGACAGGGTGCCTACGAGCAGTACTTC.